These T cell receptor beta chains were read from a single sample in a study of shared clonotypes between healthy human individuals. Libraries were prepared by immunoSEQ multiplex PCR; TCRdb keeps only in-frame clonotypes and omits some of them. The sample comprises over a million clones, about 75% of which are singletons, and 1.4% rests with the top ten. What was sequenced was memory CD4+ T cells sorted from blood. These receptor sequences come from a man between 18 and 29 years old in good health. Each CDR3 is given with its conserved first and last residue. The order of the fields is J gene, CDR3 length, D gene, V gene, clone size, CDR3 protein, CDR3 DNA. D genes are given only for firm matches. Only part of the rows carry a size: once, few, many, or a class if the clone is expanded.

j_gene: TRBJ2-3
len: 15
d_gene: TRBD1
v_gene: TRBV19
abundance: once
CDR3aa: CASKRTGPSTDTQYF
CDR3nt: TGTGCCAGTAAAAGGACAGGGCCTAGCACAGATACGCAGTATTTT

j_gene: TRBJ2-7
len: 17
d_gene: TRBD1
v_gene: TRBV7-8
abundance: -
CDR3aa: CASSPKPPGTGPSEQYF
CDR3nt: TGTGCCAGCAGCCCCAAACCCCCCGGGACAGGCCCATCCGAGCAGTACTTC

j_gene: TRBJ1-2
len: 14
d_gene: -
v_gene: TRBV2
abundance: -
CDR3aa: CASTSNPGGRGYTF
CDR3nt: TGTGCCAGCACCTCGAACCCGGGGGGCCGGGGCTACACCTTC

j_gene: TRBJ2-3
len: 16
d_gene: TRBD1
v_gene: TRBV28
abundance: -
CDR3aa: CASSLGGQGVFDTQYF
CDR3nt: TGTGCCAGCAGTTTGGGGGGACAGGGGGTGTTCGATACGCAGTATTTT

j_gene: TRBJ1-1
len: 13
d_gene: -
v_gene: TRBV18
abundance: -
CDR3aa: CASFRTDDSEAFF
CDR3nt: TGTGCCAGCTTTCGGACGGACGACTCTGAAGCTTTCTTT

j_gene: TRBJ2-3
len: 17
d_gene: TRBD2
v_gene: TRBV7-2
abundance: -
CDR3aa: CASSPEVSGKGTDTQYF
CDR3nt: TGTGCCAGCAGCCCAGAGGTTAGCGGGAAGGGCACAGATACGCAGTATTTT

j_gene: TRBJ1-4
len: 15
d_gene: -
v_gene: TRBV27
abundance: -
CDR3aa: CASSLGPTTNEKLFF
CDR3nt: TGTGCCAGCAGTTTAGGGCCTACAACTAATGAAAAACTGTTTTTT

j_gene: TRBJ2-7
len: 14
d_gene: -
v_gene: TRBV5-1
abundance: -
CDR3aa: CASSASTGAYEQYF
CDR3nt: TGCGCCAGCAGCGCTTCGACCGGGGCCTACGAGCAGTACTTC

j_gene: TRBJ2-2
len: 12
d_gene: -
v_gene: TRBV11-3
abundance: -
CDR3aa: CASSRRAGELFF
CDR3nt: TGTGCCAGCAGCCGGAGGGCCGGGGAGCTGTTTTTT

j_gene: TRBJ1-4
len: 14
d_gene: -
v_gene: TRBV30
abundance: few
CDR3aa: CAWSVASGGEKLFF
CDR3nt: TGTGCCTGGAGTGTGGCGTCAGGTGGTGAAAAACTGTTTTTT

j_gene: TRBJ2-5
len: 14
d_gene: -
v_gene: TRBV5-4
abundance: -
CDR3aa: CASSSRGQGETQYF
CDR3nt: TGTGCCAGCAGCTCCCGTGGGCAAGGGGAGACCCAGTACTTC

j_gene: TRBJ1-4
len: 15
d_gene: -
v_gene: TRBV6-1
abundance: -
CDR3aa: CASSEVWDGNEKLFF
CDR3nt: TGTGCCAGCAGTGAAGTCTGGGACGGAAATGAAAAACTGTTTTTT

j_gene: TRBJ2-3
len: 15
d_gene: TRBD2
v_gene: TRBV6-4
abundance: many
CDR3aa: CASSDSSGGADTQYF
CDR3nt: TGTGCCAGCAGTGACTCTAGCGGGGGGGCAGATACGCAGTATTTT

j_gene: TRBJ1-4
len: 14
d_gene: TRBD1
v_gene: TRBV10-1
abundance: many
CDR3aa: CASSPGTGSEKLFF
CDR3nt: TGCGCCAGTTCCCCCGGGACAGGGTCCGAAAAACTGTTTTTT

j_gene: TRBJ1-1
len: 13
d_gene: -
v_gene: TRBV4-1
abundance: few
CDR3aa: CASSQDALTEAFF
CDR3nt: TGCGCCAGCAGCCAAGATGCCCTCACTGAAGCTTTCTTT

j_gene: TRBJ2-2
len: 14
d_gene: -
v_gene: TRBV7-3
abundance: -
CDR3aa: CASSPQPNSGELFF
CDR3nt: TGTGCCAGCAGCCCCCAACCGAACTCCGGGGAGCTGTTTTTT

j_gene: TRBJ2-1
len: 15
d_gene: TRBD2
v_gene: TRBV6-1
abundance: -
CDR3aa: CASRAAGVSYNEQFF
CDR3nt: TGTGCCAGCAGGGCAGCGGGAGTTTCTTACAATGAGCAGTTCTTC

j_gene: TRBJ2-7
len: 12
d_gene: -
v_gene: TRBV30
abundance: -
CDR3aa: CAWKLGGYEQYF
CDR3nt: TGTGCCTGGAAACTGGGAGGCTACGAGCAGTACTTC

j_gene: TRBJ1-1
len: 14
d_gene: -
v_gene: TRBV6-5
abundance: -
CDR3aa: CASNEQGPNTEAFF
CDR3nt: TGTGCCAGCAACGAGCAGGGCCCGAACACTGAAGCTTTCTTT

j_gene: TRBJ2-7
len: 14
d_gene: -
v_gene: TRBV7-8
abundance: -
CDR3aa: CASSLLRGSYEQYF
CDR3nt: TGTGCCAGCAGCTTACTCCGGGGATCCTACGAGCAGTACTTC

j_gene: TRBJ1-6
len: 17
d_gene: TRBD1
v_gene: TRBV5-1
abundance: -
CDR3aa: CASSPRQGSEHNSPLHF
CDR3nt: TGCGCCAGCAGCCCCCGACAGGGATCGGAGCATAATTCACCCCTCCACTTT

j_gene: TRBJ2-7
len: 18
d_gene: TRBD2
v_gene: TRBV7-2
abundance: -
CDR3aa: CASSLSPARGRISKEQYF
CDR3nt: TGTGCCAGCAGCTTGTCTCCGGCCCGCGGGAGGATATCCAAGGAGCAGTACTTC

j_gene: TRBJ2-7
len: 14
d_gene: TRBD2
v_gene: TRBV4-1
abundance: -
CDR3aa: CASRGTSGSGEQYF
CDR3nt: TGCGCCAGCAGAGGGACTAGCGGGAGTGGGGAGCAGTACTTC

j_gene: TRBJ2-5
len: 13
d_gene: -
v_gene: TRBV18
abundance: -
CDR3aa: CASSPQGWETQYF
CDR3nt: TGTGCCAGCTCACCACAGGGATGGGAGACCCAGTACTTC

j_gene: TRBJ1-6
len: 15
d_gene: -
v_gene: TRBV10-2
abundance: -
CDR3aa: CASTPNASSGSPLHF
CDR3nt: TGCGCCAGCACCCCAAACGCTTCCTCTGGGTCACCCCTCCACTTT

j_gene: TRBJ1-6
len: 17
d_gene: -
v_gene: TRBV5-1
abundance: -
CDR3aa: CASSTRRREGDNSPLHF
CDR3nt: TGCGCCAGCAGCACCCGACGGCGGGAGGGGGATAATTCACCCCTCCACTTT

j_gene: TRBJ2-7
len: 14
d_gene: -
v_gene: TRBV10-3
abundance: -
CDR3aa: CAIRDSVASYEQYF
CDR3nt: TGTGCCATCAGGGACAGTGTTGCTTCCTACGAGCAGTACTTC

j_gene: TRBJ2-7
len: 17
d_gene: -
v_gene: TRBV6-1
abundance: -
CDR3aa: CASSERWGRNIAYEQYF
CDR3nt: TGTGCCAGCAGTGAACGGTGGGGGCGGAACATAGCCTACGAGCAGTACTTC

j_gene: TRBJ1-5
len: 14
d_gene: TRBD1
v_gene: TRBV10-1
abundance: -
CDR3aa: CASRDRGHYQPQHF
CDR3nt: TGCGCCAGCAGGGACAGGGGGCATTATCAGCCCCAGCATTTT

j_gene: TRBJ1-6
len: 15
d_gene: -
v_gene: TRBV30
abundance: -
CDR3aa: CAWSIDVAPNSPLHF
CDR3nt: TGTGCCTGGAGTATAGACGTGGCCCCGAATTCACCCCTCCACTTT

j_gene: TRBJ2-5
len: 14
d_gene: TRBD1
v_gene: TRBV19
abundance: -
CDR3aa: CASSRQGLGETQYF
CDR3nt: TGTGCCAGTAGTCGACAGGGGTTGGGGGAGACCCAGTACTTC

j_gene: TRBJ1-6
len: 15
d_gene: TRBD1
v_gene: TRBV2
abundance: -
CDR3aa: CATLTRQGENSPLHF
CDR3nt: TGTGCCACTCTAACAAGACAGGGGGAAAATTCACCCCTCCACTTT

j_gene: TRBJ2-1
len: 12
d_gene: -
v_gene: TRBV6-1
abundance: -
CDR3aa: CASSEPTMEQFF
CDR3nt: TGTGCCAGCAGTGAACCGACGATGGAGCAGTTCTTC

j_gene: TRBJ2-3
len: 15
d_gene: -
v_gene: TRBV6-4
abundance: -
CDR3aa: CASSRAGLRTDTQYF
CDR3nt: TGTGCCAGCAGTCGAGCGGGCCTTCGCACAGATACGCAGTATTTT

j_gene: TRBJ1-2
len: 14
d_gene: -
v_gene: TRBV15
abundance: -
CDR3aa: CATSSGTSAGGYTF
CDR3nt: TGTGCCACCAGCAGTGGGACATCTGCTGGAGGCTACACCTTC

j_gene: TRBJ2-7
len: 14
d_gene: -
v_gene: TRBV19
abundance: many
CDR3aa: CATKERRSSYEQYF
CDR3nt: TGTGCCACCAAAGAACGCCGGAGCTCCTACGAGCAGTACTTC

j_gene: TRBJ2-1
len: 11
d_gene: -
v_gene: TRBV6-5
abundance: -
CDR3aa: CASSDRGEQFF
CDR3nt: TGTGCCAGCAGCGACCGGGGCGAGCAGTTCTTC

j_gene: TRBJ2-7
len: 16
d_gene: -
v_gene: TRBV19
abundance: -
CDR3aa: CASSIDGASSLYEQYF
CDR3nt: TGTGCCAGTAGTATAGATGGGGCCTCCAGCCTCTACGAGCAGTACTTC

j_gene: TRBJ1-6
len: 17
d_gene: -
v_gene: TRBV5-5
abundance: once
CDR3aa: CASSLVIGSSYNSPLHF
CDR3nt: TGTGCCAGCAGCTTGGTAATTGGGAGCTCCTATAATTCACCCCTCCACTTT

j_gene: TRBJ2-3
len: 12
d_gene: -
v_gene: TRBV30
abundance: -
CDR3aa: CAWAELRDTQYF
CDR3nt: TGTGCCTGGGCTGAACTTAGAGATACGCAGTATTTT

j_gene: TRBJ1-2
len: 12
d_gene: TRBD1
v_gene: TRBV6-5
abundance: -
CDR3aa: CASRTGYYGYTF
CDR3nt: TGTGCCAGCAGGACAGGGTACTATGGCTACACCTTC

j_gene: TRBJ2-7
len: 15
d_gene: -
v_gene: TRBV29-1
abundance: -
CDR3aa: CSVPSPSGAPYEQYF
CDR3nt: TGCAGCGTTCCGTCCCCCTCAGGGGCCCCCTACGAGCAGTACTTC

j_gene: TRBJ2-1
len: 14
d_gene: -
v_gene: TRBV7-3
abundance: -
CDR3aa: CASSLTSSYNEQFF
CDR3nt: TGTGCCAGCAGCTTAACCTCCTCCTACAATGAGCAGTTCTTC

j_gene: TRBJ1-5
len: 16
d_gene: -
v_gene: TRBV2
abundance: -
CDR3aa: CASSENPPQGNQPQHF
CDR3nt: TGTGCCAGCAGTGAAAATCCTCCTCAGGGAAATCAGCCCCAGCATTTT

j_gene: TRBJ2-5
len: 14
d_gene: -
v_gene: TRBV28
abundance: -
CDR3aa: CASSFLGPAETQYF
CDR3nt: TGTGCCAGCAGTTTTTTGGGACCCGCCGAGACCCAGTACTTC

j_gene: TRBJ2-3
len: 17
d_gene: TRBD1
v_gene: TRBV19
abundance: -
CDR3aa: CASSISVGTGTPDTQYF
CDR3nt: TGTGCCAGTAGTATTTCGGTCGGGACAGGGACTCCAGATACGCAGTATTTT

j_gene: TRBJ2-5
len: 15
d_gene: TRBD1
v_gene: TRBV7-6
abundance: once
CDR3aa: CASSLLTGVQETQYF
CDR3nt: TGTGCCAGCAGCTTATTAACAGGGGTCCAAGAGACCCAGTACTTC